This passage covers 30 T cell receptor beta chains from one sample sequenced in a study of T cells in Graves' hyperthyroidism and ophthalmopathy. Amplified TCR beta CDR3 regions came from RNA transcripts. The TCR CDR3 first-round RT-PCR relied on the HTBI primer set. From the multiplex PCR reads, TCRdb called clonotypes with MiXCR, one entry per CDR3 protein. This repertoire shows 300,000 to 450,000 distinct CDR3 sequences, approximately 13% found once; its top ten account for approximately 11%. Material for sequencing was blood. Every receptor here comes from a woman aged 60-75 years with Graves' hyperthyroidism.

This clonotype showed up just a few times. The chain employs TRBV20-1 and TRBJ2-7; TRBD1 agrees at 10 bases. Germline lookup yields CDR1 DFQATT and CDR2 SNEGSKA (reference sequence). V gave up 3 bases and J gave up 1 base; unmatched junction bases: 9. The CDR3 has 16 residues. This CDR3 is CSASGGPGQGSYEQYF. The CDR3, as DNA: TGCAGTGCTAGCGGGGGGCCGGGACAGGGGTCCTACGAGCAGTACTTC.

There are many counts of this clonotype. The CDR3: CASSPGTGAETQYF. The DNA of the CDR3 is TGTGCCAGCAGCCCCGGGACAGGGGCGGAGACCCAGTACTTC. This chain connects TRBV2 to TRBJ2-5, with TRBD1 matching 10 bases. The CDR3 covers 14 residues. The ends lost 6 bases at V and 5 bases at J; junction bases unmatched: 6. The germline V gene encodes CDR1 SNHLY and CDR2 FYNNEI.

This clonotype was picked up many times. The rearrangement uses TRBV18 and TRBJ1-1; no firm D call. Trimming cost V 2 bases and J 8 bases, with 12 bases left between them. The CDR3 covers 13 residues. The germline gives CDR1 KGHSH, CDR2 LQKENI. Written as DNA, the CDR3 is TGTGCCAGCTCACCAATTGAGGGAACAGAAGCTTTCTTT. As protein: CASSPIEGTEAFF.

There are many counts of this clonotype. The chain is built from TRBV7-9 and TRBJ2-3; D possibly corresponds to TRBD1 (6 bases). The CDR3 extends over 13 amino acids. The germline V gene encodes CDR1 SEHNR and CDR2 FQNEAQ (reference sequence). V lost 7 bases and J lost 3, with 11 bases in between. Here the CDR3 DNA reads TGTGCCAGCAACTTTGACAGGACAGATACGCAGTATTTT. This sequence encodes CASNFDRTDTQYF.

Concerning this clonotype itself: It is likely a read error, because the conserved phenylalanine at the end of the CDR3 is missing. V and J are TRBV6-1 and TRBJ2-1; 11 positions match TRBD1. V shed 6 bases, J shed 4 bases, and the junction held 5 bases outside the gene matches. This CDR3 region has 15 residues. Germline values: CDR1 MNHNS, CDR2 SASEGT. The CDR3: CASSEGQGGYNEQFI. The DNA for the CDR3 is TGTGCCAGCAGCGAGGGACAGGGGGGATACAATGAGCAGTTCATC.

This clonotype was observed at least ten times. The genes are TRBV7-9 and TRBJ2-5; unclear D gene. CDR3 length: 12 amino acids. Germline V gene sequence: CDR1 SEHNR, CDR2 FQNEAQ (reference sequence). Trimming removed 0 bases at V and 7 bases at J, with 6 bases between. CDR3 nucleotide sequence: TGTGCCAGCAGCTTAGCGTCGGGGACCCAGTACTTC. Its protein product is CASSLASGTQYF.

This clonotype showed up many times. The J gene is TRBJ2-1, the V gene TRBV5-1, with TRBD1 matching 7 bases. CDR1 is SGHRS, CDR2 YFSETQ, per germline. V dropped 3 bases and J dropped 5; count of bases not matched to a gene: 5. The CDR3 is 14 residues long. CDR3 bases: TGCGCCAGCAGCTCGGGTGGGACAGACAATGAGCAGTTCTTC. Encoded protein: CASSSGGTDNEQFF.

This clonotype was counted at least ten times. This chain links TRBV27 with TRBJ1-4; no firm D call. Per germline, CDR1 MNHEY and CDR2 SMNVEV (reference sequence). The CDR3 length is 13 residues. V lost 5 bases to trimming and J lost 1 base, with 5 bases between them. The CDR3 bases are TGTGCCAGCAGTGTAAGAACTAATGAAAAACTGTTTTTT. The encoded protein is CASSVRTNEKLFF. Together with reference TRBV27 and TRBJ1-4, the CDR3 gives the full variable domain: EAQVTQNPRYLITVTGKKLTVTCSQNMNHEYMSWYRQDPGLGLRQIYYSMNVEVTDKGDVPEGYKVSRKEKRNFPLILESPSPNQTSLYFCASSVRTNEKLFFGSGTQLSVL.

This clonotype appeared many times. The chain joins TRBV29-1 to TRBJ2-3, with D hard to call. CDR1 is SQVTM and CDR2 is ANQGSEA in the germline V gene. This CDR3 has 12 amino acids. Trimming shortened V by 1 base and J by 1 base, and 3 bases separated the two germline ends. This CDR3 is CSVEGRTDTQYF. The CDR3 nucleotides read TGCAGCGTTGAAGGCCGCACAGATACGCAGTATTTT.

V and J are TRBV5-4 and TRBJ2-2; 10 nucleotides agree with TRBD2. The CDR3 contains 16 residues. CDR1 and CDR2 from the germline V gene are SGHNT and YYREEE (reference sequence). The junction had 4 bases not matched to a gene; V was cut back by 2 bases and J by 3 bases. This CDR3 reads CASSLAGGFHTGELFF. The CDR3 DNA reads as TGTGCCAGCAGCTTAGCGGGAGGGTTCCACACCGGGGAGCTGTTTTTT.

This clonotype showed up just a few times. The CDR3 region is CASSSLGGHNEQFF. The CDR3 bases are TGTGCCAGCAGCTCCTTGGGGGGACACAATGAGCAGTTCTTC. The gene calls are TRBV7-9 and TRBJ2-1; D possibly corresponds to TRBD2 (6 bases). CDR3 length equals 14 residues. The V end was cut by 4 bases, the J end by 5 bases, with 12 bases between. Germline-derived CDR1 and CDR2 are SEHNR and FQNEAQ (reference sequence).

This clonotype has just a few counts. Possible read error: a much larger clone is one base away. V gene TRBV9 combines with J gene TRBJ2-3, with 9 nucleotides matching TRBD2. The V gene's germline CDR1 is SGDLS and CDR2 YYNGEE. This CDR3 is 20 amino acids long. Trimming took 4 bases from V and 5 from J; bases not matched to a gene: 23. CDR3 residues: CASSTRGAGGPNPGGDTQYF. CDR3 bases: TGTGCCAGCAGCACCCGTGGGGCGGGAGGGCCAAACCCCGGCGGAGATACGCAGTATTTT.

This clonotype has a handful of counts. The chain links TRBV4-1 to TRBJ2-1; 10 nucleotides align to TRBD2. V shed 1 base and J 4 bases; nucleotides not matched to a gene: 7. Germline loops: CDR1 MGHRA, CDR2 YSYEKL. The CDR3 has 17 residues. CDR3 residues: CASSQGLAGVLYNEQFF. The CDR3 nucleotides are TGCGCCAGCAGCCAAGGGCTAGCGGGAGTACTATACAATGAGCAGTTCTTC.

This clonotype was picked up many times. This chain uses TRBV18 with TRBJ2-7; D perhaps matches TRBD1 (5 bases). Between the trimmed V and J ends, which lost 4 bases and 4 bases, there was a span of 14 bases. Germline V gives CDR1 KGHSH, CDR2 LQKENI. The CDR3 loop spans 14 amino acids. The CDR3 reads CASSLQGNAYEQYF. CDR3 DNA: TGTGCCAGCTCACTCCAGGGTAATGCGTACGAGCAGTACTTC.

This clonotype was recorded at least ten times. V is TRBV7-9 and J is TRBJ2-1; no clear D. Germline CDR1 SEHNR, CDR2 FQNEAQ (reference sequence). The V end lost 4 bases, the J end lost 10 bases, and 11 bases lay between the germline ends. The CDR3 has 12 amino acids. The chain's CDR3 is CASSSPAQEQFF. CDR3 bases: TGTGCCAGCAGCTCCCCCGCCCAGGAGCAGTTCTTC.

In this sample, this clonotype turned up many times. The CDR3 coding sequence is TGCAGTGCTAGAGGCCTCGACAGGGGTTCCTACGAGCAGTACTTC. The encoded protein is CSARGLDRGSYEQYF. The chain recombines TRBV20-1 with TRBJ2-7; TRBD1 matches 8 bases. The germline CDR1 and CDR2 sequences are DFQATT and SNEGSKA (reference sequence). J gave up 1 base and V 1 base, and 6 bases lay outside the gene matches. The CDR3 sequence is 15 residues long.

This clonotype was seen only a few times. V is TRBV19 and J is TRBJ1-4; possibly TRBD1 for D (5 bases). V lost 6 bases, J lost 0 bases, and 11 bases lay in between. The length of the CDR3 is 15 residues. Germline CDR1 reads LNHDA; CDR2 reads SQIVND (reference sequence). CDR3 nucleotide sequence: TGTGCCAGTAGCCCCGAGACAGCAACTAATGAAAAACTGTTTTTT. Translating gives CASSPETATNEKLFF.

At least ten counts were recorded for this clonotype. The chain uses TRBV7-2 and TRBJ2-7; D is tentatively TRBD1 or TRBD2 (5 bases each). The germline V gene encodes CDR1 SGHTA and CDR2 FQGNSA. Between the trimmed V and J ends, which lost 1 base and 2 bases, there was a span of 12 bases. The CDR3 has 15 amino acids. The CDR3 region has the DNA TGTGCCAGCAGCTTAGTAGCTGGGGGAGCCTACGAGCAGTACTTC. It yields the protein CASSLVAGGAYEQYF.

This clonotype has a count of ten or more. The chain couples TRBV5-8 to TRBJ1-2; 7 nucleotides align to TRBD1. V trimming: 3 bases; J trimming: 4 bases; junction bases outside the gene matches: 12. CDR1 and CDR2 (germline): SGHTS, YDEGEE. There are 16 residues in the CDR3. The CDR3 reads CASSSRQGLLGYGYTF. CDR3 nucleotide sequence: TGTGCCAGCAGCTCAAGACAGGGCCTTTTGGGCTATGGCTACACCTTC.

This rearrangement joins TRBV4-2 to TRBJ2-1, with a tentative D call TRBD2 (6 bases). V was trimmed by 0 bases and J by 1 base, leaving 19 bases between them. Germline V gene lookup returns CDR1 LGHNA and CDR2 YNFKEQ. This CDR3 contains 19 residues. The CDR3 here is CASSQDRVSSGLSYNEQFF. The CDR3 DNA is TGTGCCAGCAGCCAAGATCGCGTTAGTAGCGGCCTGTCCTACAATGAGCAGTTCTTC.

This clonotype was counted many times. The CDR3, as DNA: TGTGCCAGCAGCGGGGAGGGCAGCTCCTACGAGCAGTACTTC. Translating it yields CASSGEGSSYEQYF. J is TRBJ2-7 and V is TRBV7-9; 7 nucleotides agree with TRBD2. V was pared by 5 bases and J by 0 bases, with 4 bases of the junction left unmatched. The CDR3 runs to 14 residues. The germline V gene encodes CDR1 SEHNR and CDR2 FQNEAQ (reference sequence). Combining the CDR3 with reference TRBV7-9 and TRBJ2-7 gives the whole variable domain DTGVSQNPRHKITKRGQNVTFRCDPISEHNRLYWYRQTLGQGPEFLTYFQNEAQLEKSRLLSDRFSAERPKGSFSTLEIQRTEQGDSAMYLCASSGEGSSYEQYFGPGTRLTVT.

There are many counts of this clonotype. The CDR3 nucleotides are TGCGCCAGCAGCTTGGGGTTCGGGGAGGCTGAAGCTTTCTTT. Amino acids: CASSLGFGEAEAFF. This chain links TRBV5-1 with TRBJ1-1; D unresolved. Germline values: CDR1 SGHRS, CDR2 YFSETQ. There are 14 residues in the CDR3. V lost 0 bases, J lost 6 bases, and 12 bases lay in between.

This clonotype was seen only a few times. The J gene is TRBJ2-1, the V gene TRBV20-1; 8 bases line up with TRBD1. Germline V CDR1 and CDR2: DFQATT, SNEGSKA (reference sequence). The V segment lost 5 bases and the J segment 3 bases; nucleotides outside the gene matches: 15. The CDR3 runs to 17 residues. CDR3 DNA sequence: TGCAGTGCTTTCCCAGGACAGGGTAGGCCCTACTACAATGAGCAGTTCTTC. It yields the protein CSAFPGQGRPYYNEQFF.

The chain is built from TRBV20-1 and TRBJ1-3; D remains ambiguous. V was pared by 3 bases and J by 8 bases, with 14 bases between. The CDR3 sequence is 13 residues long. Germline CDR1 is DFQATT and CDR2 is SNEGSKA (reference sequence). CDR3 in amino acids: CSARAVNRDTIYF. DNA for the CDR3: TGCAGTGCTAGGGCCGTAAACAGAGACACCATATATTTT.

This clonotype was detected many times. The gene calls are TRBV14 and TRBJ1-1; no reliable D call. V was clipped by 4 bases and J by 11 bases, with 20 bases between them. This CDR3 is 14 amino acids long. Germline V gene lookup returns CDR1 SGHDN and CDR2 FVKESK. The CDR3 reads CASSPNLSDGVAFF. The CDR3 nucleotides are TGTGCCAGCAGCCCGAATCTAAGCGACGGAGTGGCTTTCTTT.

This clonotype was seen many times. The junction shows a germline mismatch at one end, possibly a read error. The genes are TRBV30 and TRBJ2-1; a possible D gene is TRBD1 (6 bases). The CDR3 is 12 residues long. CDR1 is GTSNPN and CDR2 is SVGIG in the germline V gene (reference sequence). The CDR3 DNA sequence: TGTGCCTGGAGTTGGGGGCTCAATGAACAGTTCTTC. Amino acid sequence: CAWSWGLNEQFF.

This clonotype was recorded at least ten times. The chain carries TRBV5-1 and TRBJ2-2; D possibly matches TRBD1 or TRBD2 (6 bases each). The germline V gene encodes CDR1 SGHRS and CDR2 YFSETQ. Trimming shortened V by 0 bases and J by 1 base, and 10 bases separated the two germline ends. This CDR3 has 16 residues. The DNA of the CDR3 is TGCGCCAGCAGCTTGGTTGCGGGACAGAACACCGGGGAGCTGTTTTTT. Protein: CASSLVAGQNTGELFF.

Of note for this clonotype: A much bigger clone sits one base away, suggesting this may be a read error. This rearrangement joins TRBV3-1 to TRBJ2-1; 8 bases agree with TRBD2. With 5 bases clipped from V and 0 bases from J, the junction kept 6 bases outside the gene matches. The CDR3 extends over 16 amino acids. Germline V gene sequence: CDR1 LGHDT, CDR2 YNNKEL (reference sequence). DNA for the CDR3: TGTGCCAGCAGCGCCCACCGGGAGGGCTCCTACAATGAGCAGTTCTTC. Its translation is CASSAHREGSYNEQFF.

The chain's CDR3 is CASSLGQKNIQYF. CDR3 nucleotide sequence: TGTGCCAGCAGCTTAGGGCAGAAAAACATTCAGTACTTC. The rearrangement uses TRBV7-2 and TRBJ2-4; no reliable D call. The germline V and J ends were trimmed by 1 base and 4 bases, with 5 bases remaining between them. The germline CDR1 and CDR2 sequences are SGHTA and FQGNSA. The CDR3 contains 13 residues.

The chain has TRBV6-1 and TRBJ2-7, with D tentatively TRBD1 (5 bases). The CDR3 has 14 amino acids. V lost 7 bases to trimming and J lost 0 bases, with 13 bases between them. The germline gives CDR1 MNHNS, CDR2 SASEGT. The CDR3 sequence is CASMGTGSSYEQYF. CDR3 DNA: TGTGCCAGCATGGGAACAGGCAGCTCCTACGAGCAGTACTTC.